The next 23 T cell receptor beta chains were all read from a single sample in a study of shared clonotypes between healthy human individuals. Using immunoSEQ multiplex PCR, the repertoire was profiled, and TCRdb retains in-frame clones only, with some absent. This sample has roughly 660,000 clones, with about 90% found just once. Sequenced sample: memory CD8+ T cells from PBMCs. Stated subset: CD45RO+ cells pooled with CCR7-negative TemRA cells. All receptors come from a man in his late teens or twenties in good health. Some clones in this sample may be carry-over from other donors' samples.

In the case of this clone: Other nucleotide sequences in the sample specify the same CDR3. J is TRBJ2-1 and V is TRBV27; tentatively, D is TRBD2 (6 bases). Trimming shortened V by 3 bases and J by 0 bases, and 12 bases separated the two germline ends. Looked up from germline, CDR1 is MNHEY and CDR2 is SMNVEV (reference sequence). The CDR3 spans 16 residues. The CDR3 coding sequence is TGTGCCAGCAGTTTGGCCGGGACTTCCTCCTACAATGAGCAGTTCTTC. This encodes CASSLAGTSSYNEQFF.

The table lists this clone with a count of one. The chain recombines TRBV7-9 with TRBJ2-1; D is uncertain. Trimming pared 5 bases from V and 8 bases from J, leaving 16 bases between. CDR1 SEHNR and CDR2 FQNEAQ come from the germline V gene (reference sequence). This CDR3 comprises 14 residues. CDR3: CASSPPATNYEQFF. The CDR3 coding sequence is TGTGCCAGCAGCCCCCCTGCAACTAACTATGAGCAGTTCTTC.

The rearrangement links TRBV9 to TRBJ2-7; the D is unclear. Germline assignment: CDR1 SGDLS and CDR2 YYNGEE. Trimming left V 4 bases short and J 1 base short, with 15 bases between. CDR3 length: 15 residues. This chain's CDR3 is CASSPPPEGSYEQYF. CDR3 bases: TGTGCCAGCAGCCCCCCTCCCGAAGGATCCTACGAGCAGTACTTC.

The chain recombines TRBV7-9 with TRBJ1-3; D is ambiguous. The CDR3 extends over 15 amino acids. Germline V gene data show CDR1 as SEHNR and CDR2 as FQNEAQ (reference sequence). V was shortened by 5 bases and J by 0 bases, with 11 bases between the two germline ends. CDR3 sequence (DNA): TGTGCCAGCAGCCTGCCTTCCGTCTCTGGAAACACCATATATTTT. It encodes CASSLPSVSGNTIYF.

The CDR3 nucleotides read TGTGCCAGCAGCCCGGGGACTAGCGGGAGAGCCGGGGAGCTGTTTTTT. This gives the protein CASSPGTSGRAGELFF. The V and J genes are TRBV9 and TRBJ2-2, with 14 nucleotides matching TRBD2. The length of the CDR3 is 16 residues. CDR1 and CDR2 (germline): SGDLS, YYNGEE. The trim removed 4 bases at V and 6 bases at J, leaving 5 bases unmatched.

V usage is TRBV7-3 and J usage is TRBJ2-1, with 8 bases identical to TRBD2. Trimming at V came to 1 base and at J to 6 bases, leaving 14 bases not matched to a gene. The CDR3 length is 18 residues. The germline V gene encodes CDR1 SGHTA and CDR2 FQGTGA. The CDR3 DNA is TGTGCCAGCAGCTTAATGCCCCCTGCGGGACGGGAGGGCAATGAGCAGTTCTTC. This sequence encodes CASSLMPPAGREGNEQFF.

The chain combines TRBV7-6 with TRBJ2-5; D gene uncertain. Looked up from germline, CDR1 is SGHVS and CDR2 is FNYEAQ. This CDR3 region has 15 residues. V was clipped by 1 base and J by 2 bases, with 11 bases between them. The chain's CDR3 is CASSLDGLVQETQYF. The DNA for the CDR3 is TGTGCCAGCAGCTTAGATGGGCTAGTGCAAGAGACCCAGTACTTC.

This chain connects TRBV7-9 to TRBJ1-1; D is possibly TRBD1 (6 bases). Trimming pared 6 bases from V and 5 bases from J, leaving 16 bases between. The germline CDR1 and CDR2 sequences are SEHNR and FQNEAQ (reference sequence). CDR3 length: 14 amino acids. The DNA for the CDR3 is TGTGCCAGCAGGCCCGGAGGGGGATTGACTGAAGCTTTCTTT. Residues: CASRPGGGLTEAFF.

V gene TRBV4-2 combines with J gene TRBJ2-1; the D gene could be TRBD1 or TRBD2 (5 bases each). V was pared by 1 base and J by 5 bases, with 12 bases between. Germline V gene sequence: CDR1 LGHNA, CDR2 YNFKEQ. The CDR3 totals 15 residues. CDR3 loop: CASSQGDGPHNEQFF. Here the CDR3 DNA reads TGTGCCAGCAGCCAAGGGGACGGGCCGCACAATGAGCAGTTCTTC.

CDR3 sequence: CASSPGQSHYGYTF. The CDR3, as DNA: TGCGCCAGCAGCCCGGGACAGTCACACTATGGCTACACCTTC. The rearrangement links TRBV4-1 to TRBJ1-2; 7 nucleotides line up with TRBD1. The CDR3 spans 14 residues. CDR1 and CDR2 (germline): MGHRA, YSYEKL. Unmatched junction bases numbered 5, after V lost 4 bases and J lost 3 bases.

The genes are TRBV7-9 and TRBJ2-7; D remains unclear. The CDR3 is made up of 11 amino acids. Trimming took off 4 bases at V and 5 bases at J, with 6 bases between the two ends. Germline loops: CDR1 SEHNR, CDR2 FQNEAQ (reference sequence). The CDR3 sequence: CASSYNHEQYF. The CDR3 DNA reads as TGTGCCAGCAGCTATAACCACGAGCAGTACTTC.

V gene TRBV28 combines with J gene TRBJ2-2, with 7 positions matching TRBD1. Germline V lookup: CDR1 MDHEN, CDR2 SYDVKM. The CDR3 has 15 residues. The trim removed 5 bases at V and 6 bases at J, leaving 9 bases unmatched. The DNA of the CDR3 is TGTGCCAGCAGTCGCGACAGGGAAGTAGCCGGGGAGCTGTTTTTT. Its translation is CASSRDREVAGELFF.

The chain couples TRBV30 to TRBJ1-1; TRBD1 matches at 9 bases. The CDR3 sequence is 14 residues long. The germline V gene encodes CDR1 GTSNPN and CDR2 SVGIG (reference sequence). V dropped 5 bases and J dropped 5; count of bases not matched to a gene: 9. The CDR3 protein is CAWGTGRLGTEAFF. CDR3 nucleotides: TGTGCCTGGGGGACAGGGAGGTTGGGGACTGAAGCTTTCTTT.

V usage is TRBV10-3 and J usage is TRBJ1-2; D perhaps matches TRBD1 (5 bases). Germline lookup yields CDR1 ENHRY and CDR2 SYGVKD. The CDR3 is 20 residues long. Between the trimmed V and J ends, which lost 0 bases and 1 base, there was a span of 24 bases. The CDR3 spells CAISESLLGTPDRLNYGYTF. DNA of the CDR3: TGTGCCATCAGTGAGTCGCTTTTGGGGACTCCAGACCGCCTTAACTATGGCTACACCTTC.

The rearrangement uses TRBV9 and TRBJ2-7; D is undetermined. CDR3 length: 14 amino acids. With 4 bases removed from V and 4 bases from J, the gap between germline ends came to 15 bases. Germline CDR1 is SGDLS and CDR2 is YYNGEE. In DNA, the CDR3 is TGTGCCAGCAGCCAAGGTGCACGAGGTTACGAGCAGTACTTC. Its translation: CASSQGARGYEQYF.

The rearrangement links TRBV7-9 to TRBJ2-7, with TRBD2 identical over 10 bases. The CDR3 has 15 amino acids. Per the germline V gene, CDR1 is SEHNR and CDR2 is FQNEAQ (reference sequence). The V and J ends lost 4 bases and 3 bases, in that order; junction bases with no gene match: 6. CDR3 region: CASSYLLAGSYEQYF. In nucleotides, the CDR3 is TGTGCCAGCAGCTATTTACTAGCGGGGAGCTACGAGCAGTACTTC.

The CDR3 protein is CAIRKTSDYEQYF. Written as DNA, the CDR3 is TGTGCCATCAGGAAAACTAGCGACTACGAGCAGTACTTC. V gene TRBV10-3 combines with J gene TRBJ2-7; 7 bases line up with TRBD2. Germline V gene sequence: CDR1 ENHRY, CDR2 SYGVKD. Germline trimming cut 6 bases from V and 3 bases from J; bases unmatched to any gene: 5. This CDR3 comprises 13 residues.

This rearrangement joins TRBV4-1 to TRBJ2-2, with D possibly matching TRBD2 (6 bases). Trimming shortened V by 1 base and J by 4 bases, and 13 bases separated the two germline ends. Germline V gene lookup returns CDR1 MGHRA and CDR2 YSYEKL. This CDR3 contains 16 residues. This CDR3 is CASSQGTGAGTGELFF. CDR3 DNA: TGCGCCAGCAGCCAAGGGACGGGAGCGGGCACCGGGGAGCTGTTTTTT.

J is TRBJ1-4 and V is TRBV5-6, with D unclear. The CDR3 runs to 15 residues. The V end lost 4 bases, the J end lost 2 bases, and 12 bases lay between the germline ends. CDR1 and CDR2 from the germline V gene are SGHDT and YYEEEE. DNA of the CDR3: TGTGCCAGCAGCCCTTTGTGGGGTACTAATGAAAAACTGTTTTTT. Its translation: CASSPLWGTNEKLFF.

The chain is built from TRBV19 and TRBJ2-5; 9 nucleotides match TRBD2. The germline CDR1 and CDR2 sequences are LNHDA and SQIVND (reference sequence). This CDR3 contains 17 residues. V was clipped by 1 base and J by 5 bases; unmatched bases: 11. In DNA form, the CDR3 reads TGTGCCAGTAGTATAGGGGTGACTAGCGGAGTAGGGGAGACCCAGTACTTC. It encodes CASSIGVTSGVGETQYF.

The chain employs TRBV27 and TRBJ1-1; no clear D. This CDR3 has 13 residues. V was shortened by 5 bases and J by 5 bases, with 12 bases between the two germline ends. Germline CDR1 MNHEY, CDR2 SMNVEV (reference sequence). DNA for the CDR3: TGTGCCAGCAGTCGTCGGGCCCCAACTGAAGCTTTCTTT. Translating it yields CASSRRAPTEAFF.

V gene TRBV9 combines with J gene TRBJ2-2; the match to TRBD2 covers 11 bases. With V trimmed by 3 bases and J by 1 base, 2 bases remained unmatched. The length of the CDR3 is 16 residues. Germline values: CDR1 SGDLS, CDR2 YYNGEE. The chain's CDR3 is CASSAGTSGNTGELFF. The CDR3 DNA is TGTGCCAGCAGCGCCGGGACTAGCGGGAACACCGGGGAGCTGTTTTTT.

The CDR3 reads CSACASGSFEQFF. The CDR3, as DNA: TGCAGTGCCTGTGCTAGCGGGAGTTTTGAGCAGTTCTTC. The rearrangement joins TRBV29-1 to TRBJ2-1; 10 bases are a match to TRBD2. This CDR3 is 13 amino acids long. In germline, CDR1 is SQVTM, CDR2 ANQGSEA.